This entry is about one T cell receptor (beta chain). These data originate in a study of T cell changes during pregnancy in multiple sclerosis. Profiled with immunoSEQ multiplex PCR; TCRdb holds only in-frame clones, not every one. In the table there are under 130,000 clones, just over 90% of which are singletons. Trimming pared 8 bases from V and 2 bases from J, leaving 16 bases between. CDR1 SEHNR and CDR2 FQNEAQ come from the germline V gene (reference sequence). There are 15 residues in the CDR3. This TCR was recovered from a female donor with multiple sclerosis, enrolled in a pregnancy study. Material: peripheral blood, obtained after pregnancy. The rearrangement links TRBV7-9 to TRBJ2-4, with D possibly TRBD1 on 5 matching bases. In DNA, the CDR3 is TGTGCCAGCCGTCTCGACAGTTCGCCCAAAAACATTCAGTACTTC. Translated: CASRLDSSPKNIQYF.